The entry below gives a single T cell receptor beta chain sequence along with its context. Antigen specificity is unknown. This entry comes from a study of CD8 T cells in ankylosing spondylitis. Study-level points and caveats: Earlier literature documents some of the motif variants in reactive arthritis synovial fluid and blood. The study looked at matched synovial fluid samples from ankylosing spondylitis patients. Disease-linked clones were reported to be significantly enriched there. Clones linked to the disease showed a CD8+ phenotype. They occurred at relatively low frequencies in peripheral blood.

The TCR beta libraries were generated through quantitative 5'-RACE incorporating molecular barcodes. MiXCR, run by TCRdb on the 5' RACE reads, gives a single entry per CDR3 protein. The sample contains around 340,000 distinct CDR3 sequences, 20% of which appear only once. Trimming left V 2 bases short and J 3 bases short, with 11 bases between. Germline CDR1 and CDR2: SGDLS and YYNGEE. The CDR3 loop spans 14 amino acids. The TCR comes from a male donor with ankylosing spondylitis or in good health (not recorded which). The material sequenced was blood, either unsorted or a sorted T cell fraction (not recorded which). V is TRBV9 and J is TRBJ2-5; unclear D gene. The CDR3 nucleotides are TGTGCCAGCAGCGTTGACACGTCAAAAGAGACCCAGTACTTC. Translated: CASSVDTSKETQYF. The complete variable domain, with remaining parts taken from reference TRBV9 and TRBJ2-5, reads DSGVTQTPKHLITATGQRVTLRCSPRSGDLSVYWYQQSLDQGLQFLIQYYNGEERAKGNILERFSAQQFPDLHSELNLSSLELGDSALYFCASSVDTSKETQYFGPGTRLLVL.